This is a list of T cell receptor beta chains from one sample in a study of blood T cell repertoires in COVID-19. Assay used: immunoSEQ multiplex PCR; TCRdb lists only in-frame clones, some missing. Seen here are 150,000 to 200,000 clones, roughly 90% observed once, and the top ten hold 5% to 8.5%. Sequencing used PBMCs or T cells enriched from blood (not recorded which). These receptors were obtained from a woman aged 45 to 65 who had recovered from COVID-19. Each CDR3 is given with its conserved first and last residue. The order of the fields is J gene, D gene, V gene, clone size, CDR3 DNA, CDR3 protein. The D gene is left open where the match is weak. Clone size appears in some rows only: once, few, many, or a class for an expanded clone.

>TRBJ1-2|TRBD1|TRBV27|.
TGTGCCAGCAGCAAACTGACCTCGACAGGGAGGAGCGGCTACACCTTC
CASSKLTSTGRSGYTF
>TRBJ1-5|.|TRBV7-2|.
TGTGCCAGCAGCGTACCCGGGAATCAGCCCCAGCATTTT
CASSVPGNQPQHF
>TRBJ2-2|TRBD2|TRBV19|.
TGTGCCAGTACCAGGACTAGCGGTCTCACCGGGGAGCTGTTTTTT
CASTRTSGLTGELFF
>TRBJ2-5|.|TRBV9|.
TGTGCCAGCAGCGTAGAAGCGGGCAAAGAGACCCAGTACTTC
CASSVEAGKETQYF
>TRBJ1-6|.|TRBV7-2|.
TGTGCCAGCAGCTTCAGGACAGAGGGCAATAATTCACCCCTCCACTTT
CASSFRTEGNNSPLHF
>TRBJ1-4|.|TRBV27|.
TGTGCCAGCAGTTACAGGGCCGGTAGGGATGAAAAACTGTTTTTT
CASSYRAGRDEKLFF
>TRBJ1-2|TRBD1|TRBV9|.
TGTGCCAGCAGCGTAAATTCAGGGGGCAGGTATGGCTACACCTTC
CASSVNSGGRYGYTF
>TRBJ1-2|TRBD1|TRBV11-2|.
TGTGCCACCACGCCGGGACAGGGGGCCGCTTATGGCTACACCTTC
CATTPGQGAAYGYTF
>TRBJ1-1|.|TRBV5-1|.
TGCGCCAGCAGCGTAAAGCGGAATACGAACACTGAAGCTTTCTTT
CASSVKRNTNTEAFF
>TRBJ2-3|.|TRBV24-1|once
TGTGCCACCAGTGATTACCCTATAGGAGGGGCCACAGATACGCAGTATTTT
CATSDYPIGGATDTQYF
>TRBJ2-7|.|TRBV30|.
TGTGCCTGGGACCTTAGGGGCAACGAGCAGTACTTC
CAWDLRGNEQYF
>TRBJ1-5|.|TRBV6-1|.
TGTGCCAGCAGTGAAGTTGGCAGCGATAGCAATCAGCCCCAGCATTTT
CASSEVGSDSNQPQHF
>TRBJ1-2|.|TRBV9|.
TGTGCCAGCACCCCTGGAGGACGTGAATTTGGCTACACCTTC
CASTPGGREFGYTF
>TRBJ2-2|.|TRBV6-4|.
TGTGCCAGCAGTGCTAGCCTCACCGGGGAGCTGTTTTTT
CASSASLTGELFF
>TRBJ2-5|TRBD2|TRBV13|.
TGTGCCAGCAGCGGAAGCGGGGGGGGAGAAGAGACCCAGTACTTC
CASSGSGGGEETQYF
>TRBJ2-7|.|TRBV11-3|.
TGTGCCAGCAGCTCCCGGGACACATTCTACGAGCAGTACTTC
CASSSRDTFYEQYF
>TRBJ1-4|.|TRBV7-2|few
TGTGCCAGCAGGAGCCGAGGAGAAAAACTGTTTTTT
CASRSRGEKLFF
>TRBJ1-2|TRBD1|TRBV5-5|.
TGTGCCAGCAGCCCCGTGGTTGGGGGACAGGGTAACTATGGCTACACCTTC
CASSPVVGGQGNYGYTF
>TRBJ1-5|.|TRBV7-2|.
TGTGCCAGCAGCCCAACCTATGACAACAAACCCAATCAGCCCCAGCATTTT
CASSPTYDNKPNQPQHF
>TRBJ2-3|TRBD2|TRBV7-2|.
TGTGCCAGCAGCTACCGGCTAGCGGTTAGCACAGATACGCAGTATTTT
CASSYRLAVSTDTQYF
>TRBJ1-4|TRBD1|TRBV5-4|once
TGTGCCAGCAGCTTCGTCCCCAGGACAGGGAGTGAAAAACTGTTTTTT
CASSFVPRTGSEKLFF
>TRBJ2-7|TRBD1|TRBV19|.
TGTGCCAGTAGTGCGGGGACAGGGACACCCTACGAGCAGTACTTC
CASSAGTGTPYEQYF
>TRBJ1-5|.|TRBV7-2|.
TGTGCCAGCAGCTTAGGAGGGTTATACAATCAGCCCCAGCATTTT
CASSLGGLYNQPQHF
>TRBJ1-2|.|TRBV5-4|.
TGTGCCAGCAGCTTGGACCAGGCCCTCTTCGGCTACACCTTC
CASSLDQALFGYTF
>TRBJ1-1|TRBD1|TRBV3-1/TRBV3-2|once
TGTGCCAGCAGCTTGAAGGGGGCCGGGAACACTGAAGCTTTCTTT
CASSLKGAGNTEAFF
>TRBJ1-2|.|TRBV5-4|.
TGTGCCAGCAGCTTGAACGGTCTCTATGGCTACACCTTC
CASSLNGLYGYTF
>TRBJ2-1|TRBD2|TRBV13|.
TGTGCCAGCAGCTTAGAAGCTGGGAGGGCTAGCGTGATCTACAATGAGCAGTTCTTC
CASSLEAGRASVIYNEQFF
>TRBJ1-1|.|TRBV11-2|.
TGTGCCAGCAGTAACAGGGTTAGGGGGAACACTGAAGCTTTCTTT
CASSNRVRGNTEAFF
>TRBJ1-2|TRBD1|TRBV7-8|.
TGTGCCAGCAGCTTAGCGCTTATCCCCAGTGGGCAGGGGGATGAGGGCTACACCTTC
CASSLALIPSGQGDEGYTF
>TRBJ2-5|.|TRBV7-8|.
TGTGCCGGCAGCCCTAGGAGGGATAGGGAGACCCAGTACTTC
CAGSPRRDRETQYF
>TRBJ1-6|.|TRBV9|.
TGTGCCAGCAGCGCCGAGCCAGGGCCCCCCCTCCACTTT
CASSAEPGPPLHF
>TRBJ2-3|TRBD2|TRBV19|.
TGTGCCAGTAGTAACCCCGGACTAGCGGGGCACACAGATACGCAGTATTTT
CASSNPGLAGHTDTQYF
>TRBJ1-2|.|TRBV5-4|.
TGTGCCAGCAGCTTCTTACAGGGTAATCATGGCTACACCTTC
CASSFLQGNHGYTF
>TRBJ2-2|.|TRBV19|.
TGTGCCAGTAGATGGAGACCGGGTGGGAACACCGGGGAGCTGTTTTTT
CASRWRPGGNTGELFF
>TRBJ1-1|TRBD1|TRBV24-1|.
TGTGCCACCAGTGACCCGGGACAGGGTAGAGGTGAAGCTTTCTTT
CATSDPGQGRGEAFF
>TRBJ1-3|TRBD1|TRBV19|.
TGTGCCAGTAGTATTAGGACAGGCGGGCCTCGAGGCACCATATATTTT
CASSIRTGGPRGTIYF
>TRBJ2-5|.|TRBV10-3|.
TGTGCCATCAGTGCTTCCGGGGGAGAGACCCAGTACTTC
CAISASGGETQYF
>TRBJ2-7|.|TRBV5-4|.
TGTGCCAGCAGCTTGGACTACTTCTACGAGCAGTACTTC
CASSLDYFYEQYF
>TRBJ2-3|.|TRBV4-3|.
TGCGCCAGCAGCCAAGGGGGCGTCGGGGGGCTGGGAGATACGCAGTATTTT
CASSQGGVGGLGDTQYF
>TRBJ1-5|.|TRBV6-5|.
TGTGCCAGCAGGGGGGGTTACCCTGGCAATCAGCCCCAGCATTTT
CASRGGYPGNQPQHF
>TRBJ2-7|.|TRBV11-2|.
TGTGCCAGCAGCCCTCTTTCGACTGAGCAGTACTTC
CASSPLSTEQYF
>TRBJ2-5|.|TRBV5-1|.
TGCGCCAGCGGAATAAACGCAGGGGTTGGAGAGACCCAGTACTTC
CASGINAGVGETQYF
>TRBJ2-5|.|TRBV27|.
TGTGCCAGCAGAAGTGGGGGCGCGGAGACCCAGTACTTC
CASRSGGAETQYF
>TRBJ1-1|TRBD1|TRBV12-5|.
TGTGCTAGTGGGGGGACAGGGCTAACTGAAGCTTTCTTT
CASGGTGLTEAFF
>TRBJ1-4|.|TRBV2|.
TGTGCCAGCAACAGGGCAACTAATGAAAAACTGTTTTTT
CASNRATNEKLFF
>TRBJ2-7|TRBD2|TRBV19|.
TGTGCCAGTAGTATCCTCGGGAGGCAGGAGACTTTGCAGTACTTC
CASSILGRQETLQYF
>TRBJ1-1|.|TRBV19|.
TGTGCCAGTAGTATAGTTCAGAGGGCAGGCGGAACTGAAGCTTTCTTT
CASSIVQRAGGTEAFF